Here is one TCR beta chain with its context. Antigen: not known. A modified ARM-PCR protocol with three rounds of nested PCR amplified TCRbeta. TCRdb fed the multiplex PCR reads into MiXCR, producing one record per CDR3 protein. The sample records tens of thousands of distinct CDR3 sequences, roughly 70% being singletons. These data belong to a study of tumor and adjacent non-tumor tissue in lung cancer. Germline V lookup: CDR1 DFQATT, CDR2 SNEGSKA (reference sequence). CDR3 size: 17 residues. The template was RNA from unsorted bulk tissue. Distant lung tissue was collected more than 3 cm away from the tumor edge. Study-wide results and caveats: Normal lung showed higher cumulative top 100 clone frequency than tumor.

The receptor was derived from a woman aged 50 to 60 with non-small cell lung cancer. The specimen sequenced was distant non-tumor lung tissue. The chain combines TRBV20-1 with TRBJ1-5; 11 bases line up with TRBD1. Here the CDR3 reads CSAARDRGIISNQPQHF. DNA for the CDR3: TGCAGCGCTGCCCGGGACAGGGGGATAATTAGCAATCAGCCCCAGCATTTT.